Listed here are 23 T cell receptor beta chains from one sample, sequenced in a study of CD8+ T cells in alopecia areata. In each case, RNA was isolated and then reverse transcribed into cDNA as the sequencing template. Measured with immunoSEQ multiplex PCR; TCRdb has only the in-frame clones, and not every one. Of 150,000 or so clones listed, around 47% are singletons. Specimen: CD4+ T cells sorted from blood. The source is a human donor with alopecia areata.

This clone was counted a few times. The V call is TRBV29-1, the J call TRBJ2-1, with 8 positions matching TRBD1. Germline trimming cut 6 bases from V and 8 bases from J; bases unmatched to any gene: 15. The CDR3 is 15 amino acids. From germline, CDR1 is SQVTM and CDR2 ANQGSEA. CDR3: CSVQAGGFLGDEQFF. The CDR3 DNA follows: TGCAGCGTGCAGGCAGGGGGCTTTTTGGGGGATGAGCAGTTCTTC.

The rearrangement links TRBV18 to TRBJ2-5, with D maybe TRBD1 (6 bases). Germline values: CDR1 KGHSH, CDR2 LQKENI. V was trimmed by 2 bases and J by 2 bases, leaving 9 bases between them. CDR3 length: 14 residues. The chain's CDR3 is CASSPGQGQETQYF. CDR3 nucleotide sequence: TGTGCCAGCTCACCAGGCCAGGGGCAAGAGACCCAGTACTTC.

V and J are TRBV5-6 and TRBJ1-4; 7 nucleotides align to TRBD1. The CDR3 is made up of 17 amino acids. The V gene end was trimmed by 1 base and the J gene end by 0 bases; junction bases not matched to a gene: 6. The germline V gene encodes CDR1 SGHDT and CDR2 YYEEEE. As DNA, the CDR3 is TGTGCCAGCAGCTTGACAGGGGACGCAACAACTAATGAAAAACTGTTTTTT. It encodes CASSLTGDATTNEKLFF. The variable domain in full, completed from reference TRBV5-6 and TRBJ1-4, reads DAGVTQSPTHLIKTRGQQVTLRCSPKSGHDTVSWYQQALGQGPQFIFQYYEEEERQRGNFPDRFSGHQFPNYSSELNVNALLLGDSALYLCASSLTGDATTNEKLFFGSGTQLSVL.

V gene TRBV15 combines with J gene TRBJ2-1, with D possibly matching TRBD1 (6 bases). Trimming took off 4 bases at V and 11 bases at J, with 12 bases between the two ends. Germline values: CDR1 LNHNV, CDR2 YYDKDF (reference sequence). The CDR3 extends over 12 amino acids. The CDR3 region is CATSTSTGKQFF. DNA of the CDR3: TGTGCCACCAGCACTTCCACAGGGAAGCAGTTCTTC.

The chain carries TRBV9 and TRBJ2-1, with D maybe TRBD1 (5 bases). This CDR3 is built from 13 residues. Trimming cost V 0 bases and J 8 bases, with 9 bases left between them. Germline CDR1 SGDLS, CDR2 YYNGEE. The CDR3 region has the DNA TGTGCCAGCAGCGTAGATCAACAGGATGAGCAGTTCTTC. Translating gives CASSVDQQDEQFF.

The chain employs TRBV2 and TRBJ2-3; D perhaps matches TRBD2 (6 bases). Per germline, CDR1 SNHLY and CDR2 FYNNEI. The V and J ends lost 5 bases and 3 bases respectively, with 15 bases between them. The CDR3 loop spans 15 amino acids. The CDR3 reads CASSRREQMTDTQYF. Written as DNA, the CDR3 is TGTGCCAGCAGTCGGAGGGAACAGATGACAGATACGCAGTATTTT.

The chain recombines TRBV2 with TRBJ2-3; D remains ambiguous. Germline V lookup: CDR1 SNHLY, CDR2 FYNNEI. The CDR3 has 15 residues. The V end lost 2 bases, the J end lost 2 bases, and 11 bases lay between the germline ends. In DNA form, the CDR3 reads TGTGCCAGCAGTGAAAGGGCCCCTCTCACAGATACGCAGTATTTT. Amino acid sequence: CASSERAPLTDTQYF. Variable domain in full (rest from reference TRBV2 and TRBJ2-3): EPEVTQTPSHQVTQMGQEVILRCVPISNHLYFYWYRQILGQKVEFLVSFYNNEISEKSEIFDDQFSVERPDGSNFTLKIRSTKLEDSAMYFCASSERAPLTDTQYFGPGTRLTVL.

This chain links TRBV28 with TRBJ1-2, with D possibly being TRBD1 (6 bases). The CDR3 length is 14 residues. V lost 4 bases, J lost 4 bases, and 13 bases lay in between. The germline V gene encodes CDR1 MDHEN and CDR2 SYDVKM. The CDR3 sequence: CASSSSGVSYGYTF. DNA for the CDR3: TGTGCCAGCAGTTCCTCAGGGGTTAGCTATGGCTACACCTTC.

The V and J genes are TRBV29-1 and TRBJ2-3; 12 bases agree with TRBD2. J was trimmed by 6 bases and V by 3 bases; bases with no gene match: 7. Looked up from germline, CDR1 is SQVTM and CDR2 is ANQGSEA. The CDR3 is 15 amino acids. In nucleotides, the CDR3 is TGCAGCGTTGAGTCTAGCGGGAGGGCCGCGGATACGCAGTATTTT. This codes for CSVESSGRAADTQYF.

The chain employs TRBV7-2 and TRBJ1-2; 8 bases align to TRBD1. Germline-derived CDR1 and CDR2 are SGHTA and FQGNSA. V lost 5 bases to trimming and J lost 3 bases; unmatched junction nucleotides: 5. The CDR3 is 14 residues long. DNA of the CDR3: TGTGCCAGCAGCACTGGGACAGGCTACTATGGCTACACCTTC. Protein: CASSTGTGYYGYTF.

V gene TRBV2 combines with J gene TRBJ2-3; 10 positions agree with TRBD2. With 2 bases clipped from V and 6 bases from J, the junction kept 11 bases outside the gene matches. Germline-derived CDR1 and CDR2 are SNHLY and FYNNEI. The CDR3 sequence is 17 residues long. CDR3 loop: CASSETSLAGVGDTQYF. In nucleotides, the CDR3 is TGTGCCAGCAGTGAAACGAGTCTAGCGGGAGTAGGGGATACGCAGTATTTT.

This sequence joins TRBV4-1 and TRBJ2-3, with 13 bases identical to TRBD2. The germline CDR1 and CDR2 sequences are MGHRA and YSYEKL. V was pared by 3 bases and J by 10 bases, with 10 bases of the junction left unmatched. The CDR3 has 16 residues. CDR3 region: CASSHNRLAGGLSQYF. For the CDR3, the DNA is TGCGCCAGCAGCCACAACAGACTAGCGGGAGGCCTTTCGCAGTATTTT.

The J gene is TRBJ1-5, the V gene TRBV23-1; D uncertain. TRBV23-1 is classed as an ORF, of uncertain function. This CDR3 is built from 15 residues. V gave up 0 bases and J gave up 5 bases, with 11 bases separating them. CDR3 in amino acids: CASSQSWRVYQPQHF. The CDR3 nucleotides read TGCGCCAGCAGTCAATCGTGGAGGGTCTATCAGCCCCAGCATTTT.

About this clone: Its ends do not fully match the called genes, so a read error is possible. V is TRBV7-7 and J is TRBJ2-1; D not resolved. In germline, CDR1 is SSHAT, CDR2 FNYEAQ (reference sequence). The CDR3 spans 13 residues. CDR3 loop: CASSSLTGLEQFF. Written as DNA, the CDR3 is TGTGCTAGCAGCTCCTTAACCGGGCTCGAGCAGTTCTTC.

CDR3 coding DNA: TGTGCCAGCAGCCGGGACAGGGGTGATGGCTACACCTTC. This encodes CASSRDRGDGYTF. This sequence joins TRBV7-3 and TRBJ1-2, with TRBD1 matching 10 bases. Germline V CDR1 and CDR2: SGHTA, FQGTGA. The CDR3 has 13 amino acids. Losses at the gene ends were 5 bases for V and 6 bases for J; bases not matched to a gene: 3.

V and J are TRBV5-6 and TRBJ2-5, with D tentatively TRBD1 or TRBD2 (5 bases each). CDR1 and CDR2 (germline): SGHDT, YYEEEE. This CDR3 has 13 amino acids. The germline V and J ends were trimmed by 1 base and 7 bases, with 11 bases remaining between them. The DNA of the CDR3 is TGTGCCAGCAGCTTGAGGGGTGGAGGGACCCAGTACTTC. It specifies CASSLRGGGTQYF.

The gene calls are TRBV29-1 and TRBJ2-3; 11 nucleotides align to TRBD2. V was pared by 2 bases and J by 3 bases, with 7 bases of the junction left unmatched. The CDR3 runs to 16 residues. The germline V gene has CDR1 SQVTM and CDR2 ANQGSEA. CDR3 DNA: TGCAGCGTTGAAACACTAGCGGGGGAGGGAACAGATACGCAGTATTTT. Translating it yields CSVETLAGEGTDTQYF.

Comment on this clone: The same CDR3 can be traced to other DNA sequences in this sample. The V and J genes are TRBV20-1 and TRBJ2-1, with no clear D. V lost 1 base and J 8 bases, leaving 6 bases between the germline ends. The CDR3 totals 11 residues. Per germline, CDR1 DFQATT and CDR2 SNEGSKA (reference sequence). CDR3 sequence (DNA): TGCAGTGCTAGAGGGCGCGATGAGCAGTTCTTC. Residues: CSARGRDEQFF.

This CDR3 is CAWDPRTGRTGELFF. The CDR3 nucleotides read TGTGCCTGGGATCCGAGGACGGGGCGCACCGGGGAGCTGTTTTTT. V usage is TRBV30 and J usage is TRBJ2-2; tentatively, D is TRBD1 or TRBD2 (5 bases each). The V end was cut by 5 bases, the J end by 4 bases, with 17 bases between. CDR1 and CDR2 from the germline V gene are GTSNPN and SVGIG (reference sequence). This CDR3 is 15 amino acids long.

This clone was seen just once. This sequence joins TRBV7-3 and TRBJ1-5, with a weak D call TRBD1 (6 bases). Per germline, CDR1 SGHTA and CDR2 FQGTGA. Between the trimmed V and J ends, which lost 5 bases and 5 bases, there was a span of 19 bases. This CDR3 is 16 amino acids long. The chain's CDR3 is CASSPLGGPWDQPQHF. CDR3 coding DNA: TGTGCCAGCAGCCCACTCGGGGGCCCTTGGGATCAGCCCCAGCATTTT.

This clone was counted between two and nine times. This sequence joins TRBV27 and TRBJ2-7, with a tentative D call TRBD2 (5 bases). The V end was cut by 8 bases, the J end by 6 bases, with 17 bases between. This CDR3 has 13 amino acids. The germline CDR1 and CDR2 sequences are MNHEY and SMNVEV (reference sequence). CDR3 loop: CASGLVLRGEQYF. In DNA form, the CDR3 reads TGTGCCAGCGGCCTGGTCCTTCGGGGCGAGCAGTACTTC.

The gene calls are TRBV14 and TRBJ2-1; 8 bases line up with TRBD1. From germline, CDR1 is SGHDN and CDR2 FVKESK. The CDR3 is 12 amino acids. V shed 4 bases, J shed 15 bases, and the junction held 8 bases outside the gene matches. The CDR3 region is CASSPQGGPLFF. DNA for the CDR3: TGTGCCAGCAGCCCACAGGGGGGTCCCCTGTTCTTC.

The V and J genes are TRBV7-9 and TRBJ1-5, with D tentatively TRBD1 (5 bases). The CDR3 is made up of 15 amino acids. With 5 bases removed from V and 7 bases from J, the gap between germline ends came to 18 bases. CDR1 is SEHNR and CDR2 is FQNEAQ in the germline V gene (reference sequence). The CDR3 reads CASSLTGVPWQPQHF. CDR3 coding DNA: TGTGCCAGCAGCCTCACAGGTGTGCCCTGGCAGCCCCAGCATTTT.